A selection of T cell receptor beta chains follows, all from one sample in a study of Ad26.COV2.S vaccination and SARS-CoV-2 variants. Only in-frame clones appear in the TCRdb table, and some are missing; sequencing was by immunoSEQ multiplex PCR. Of some 390,000 clones in the sample, around 85% are singletons; the top ten hold 3% to 4.5%. This specimen was peripheral blood, taken in a trial of Ad26.COV2.S vaccine versus placebo. The receptors shown here come from a person aged 18-60 years who received the Ad26.COV2.S COVID-19 vaccine or a placebo. Each CDR3 is given with its conserved first and last residue. D genes are given only for firm matches.

v_call: TRBV18
cdr3_length: 15
j_call: TRBJ2-7
d_call: TRBD1
cdr3_aa: CASSPRGTAAYEQYF

v_call: TRBV5-1
cdr3_length: 15
j_call: TRBJ2-5
d_call: TRBD1
cdr3_aa: CASSLAGTELETQYF

v_call: TRBV4-1
cdr3_length: 15
j_call: TRBJ1-1
d_call: -
cdr3_aa: CASSQGMARKTEAFF

v_call: TRBV15
cdr3_length: 16
j_call: TRBJ2-1
d_call: TRBD2
cdr3_aa: CATSRALAGGYNEQFF

v_call: TRBV7-6
cdr3_length: 16
j_call: TRBJ2-3
d_call: -
cdr3_aa: CASSGYRRGEGDTQYF

v_call: TRBV19
cdr3_length: 15
j_call: TRBJ2-1
d_call: TRBD2
cdr3_aa: CASELAGGGYNEQFF

v_call: TRBV10-3
cdr3_length: 13
j_call: TRBJ2-5
d_call: -
cdr3_aa: CAISQTSKETQYF

v_call: TRBV7-9
cdr3_length: 15
j_call: TRBJ1-5
d_call: TRBD1
cdr3_aa: CASSPGTGVYQPQHF

v_call: TRBV27
cdr3_length: 13
j_call: TRBJ2-3
d_call: TRBD1
cdr3_aa: CASGQDGADTQYF

v_call: TRBV3-1/TRBV3-2
cdr3_length: 15
j_call: TRBJ2-7
d_call: -
cdr3_aa: CASSRSPGPPVEQYF

v_call: TRBV3-1/TRBV3-2
cdr3_length: 14
j_call: TRBJ1-2
d_call: -
cdr3_aa: CASSLTGRGKGYTF

v_call: TRBV19
cdr3_length: 16
j_call: TRBJ2-1
d_call: -
cdr3_aa: CAIPRWTQDGQNEQFF

v_call: TRBV18
cdr3_length: 14
j_call: TRBJ1-2
d_call: TRBD1
cdr3_aa: CASSSGGSDYGYTF

v_call: TRBV19
cdr3_length: 12
j_call: TRBJ2-1
d_call: -
cdr3_aa: CASSMTGNEQFF

v_call: TRBV5-4
cdr3_length: 16
j_call: TRBJ1-2
d_call: TRBD1
cdr3_aa: CASSRRTGGMGYGYTF

v_call: TRBV7-8
cdr3_length: 17
j_call: TRBJ1-6
d_call: -
cdr3_aa: CASSLAPSSSYNSPLHF

v_call: TRBV9
cdr3_length: 16
j_call: TRBJ2-3
d_call: TRBD2
cdr3_aa: CASSLGTSGGLDTQYF

v_call: TRBV11-2
cdr3_length: 16
j_call: TRBJ2-5
d_call: TRBD1
cdr3_aa: CASSLSRGQGEETQYF

v_call: TRBV30
cdr3_length: 15
j_call: TRBJ1-3
d_call: -
cdr3_aa: CAWTSSARAGNTIYF

v_call: TRBV5-1
cdr3_length: 15
j_call: TRBJ1-5
d_call: -
cdr3_aa: CASSSGIPGNQPQHF

v_call: TRBV7-9
cdr3_length: 13
j_call: TRBJ2-7
d_call: TRBD1
cdr3_aa: CASSLGDSYEQYF

v_call: TRBV7-9
cdr3_length: 13
j_call: TRBJ1-1
d_call: -
cdr3_aa: CASSFTANTEAFF

v_call: TRBV5-1
cdr3_length: 17
j_call: TRBJ2-3
d_call: TRBD2
cdr3_aa: CASSRSSGGLSTDTQYF

v_call: TRBV27
cdr3_length: 15
j_call: TRBJ1-1
d_call: -
cdr3_aa: CASSLTGTTNTEAFF

v_call: TRBV12-3/TRBV12-4
cdr3_length: 13
j_call: TRBJ1-5
d_call: -
cdr3_aa: CASSPWGDQPQHF